One and the same sample provided the 3 T cell receptor beta chains below, sequenced in a study of shared clonotypes between healthy human individuals. The assay was immunoSEQ multiplex PCR, and TCRdb's table has in-frame clones only and misses some. The data contain over 2,000,000 clones, 90% to 95% of them seen just once; the ten biggest clones take up 1.5% to 2%. Naive CD8 cells, CD45RO-negative and positively selected for CCR7, excluded terminally differentiated effector memory CD45RA+ cells. Sample: naive CD8+ T cells from PBMCs. These receptors were obtained from a man aged 18 to 30 in good health. Some clones in this sample may be carry-over from other donors' samples.

The V call is TRBV5-6, the J call TRBJ1-1; possibly TRBD1 for D (5 bases). The CDR3 covers 14 residues. Trimming took off 0 bases at V and 6 bases at J, with 12 bases between the two ends. Germline assignment: CDR1 SGHDT and CDR2 YYEEEE. In nucleotides, the CDR3 is TGTGCCAGCAGCTTGGGAGGGGTTGCAGCTGAAGCTTTCTTT. Its translation: CASSLGGVAAEAFF.

This clone occurred once. The same CDR3 is also encoded by other DNA sequences in this sample. J is TRBJ1-5 and V is TRBV9; TRBD1 aligns across 7 bases. The V gene's germline CDR1 is SGDLS and CDR2 YYNGEE. The CDR3 loop spans 14 amino acids. V gave up 3 bases and J gave up 3 bases; unmatched junction bases: 3. The CDR3 loop is CASSAGTVNQPQHF. DNA of the CDR3: TGTGCCAGCAGCGCCGGGACAGTCAATCAGCCCCAGCATTTT. Filled out from reference TRBV9 and TRBJ1-5, the complete variable domain reads DSGVTQTPKHLITATGQRVTLRCSPRSGDLSVYWYQQSLDQGLQFLIQYYNGEERAKGNILERFSAQQFPDLHSELNLSSLELGDSALYFCASSAGTVNQPQHFGDGTRLSIL.

This chain uses TRBV11-2 with TRBJ1-3; 9 nucleotides align to TRBD1. Germline loops: CDR1 SGHAT, CDR2 FQNNGV. This CDR3 comprises 17 residues. V lost 5 bases, J lost 0 bases, and 8 bases stayed unmatched. The CDR3 DNA reads as TGTGCCAGCAGCATTCCGGGACAGGGCGTCTCTGGAAACACCATATATTTT. Its protein is CASSIPGQGVSGNTIYF.